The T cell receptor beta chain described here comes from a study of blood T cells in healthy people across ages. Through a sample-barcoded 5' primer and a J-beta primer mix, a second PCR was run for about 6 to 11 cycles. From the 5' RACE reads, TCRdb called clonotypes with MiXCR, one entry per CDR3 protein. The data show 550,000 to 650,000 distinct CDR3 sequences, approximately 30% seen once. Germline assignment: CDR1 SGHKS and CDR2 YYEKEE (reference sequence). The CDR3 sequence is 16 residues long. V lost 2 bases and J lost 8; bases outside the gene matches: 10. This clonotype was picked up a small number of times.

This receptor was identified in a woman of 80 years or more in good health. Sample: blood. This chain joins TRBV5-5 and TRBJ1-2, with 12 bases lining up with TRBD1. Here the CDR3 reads CASSLSGQGARWGYTF. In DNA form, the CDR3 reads TGTGCCAGCAGCTTATCGGGACAGGGGGCACGATGGGGCTACACCTTC.